This TCR beta chain was observed in a study of shared T cell receptors in the human thymus. Data came from immunoSEQ multiplex PCR; TCRdb stores just in-frame clones and leaves some out. The sample records approximately 490,000 clones, approximately 78% being singletons. From germline, CDR1 is SGHRS and CDR2 YFSETQ. The CDR3 loop spans 14 amino acids. Germline trimming cut 4 bases from V and 4 bases from J; bases unmatched to any gene: 7. The sample also formed part of further work on human thymus T cells. Per that paper: Infants served as donors; they were healthy and Finnish and were having corrective surgery for congenital heart defects. Resections from corrective heart surgery provided thymus tissue. Within thymic and blood repertoires, V and J gene usage appeared to be biased. Reports from related research described highly overlapping thymic repertoires among unrelated individuals.

This chain uses TRBV5-1 with TRBJ1-2; 7 nucleotides match TRBD1. The sample taken for sequencing was thymocytes. This sequence was found in a boy under two years old with a congenital heart defect. CDR3 in amino acids: CASSLGQASYGYTF. The CDR3 bases are TGCGCCAGCAGCCTCGGACAGGCCAGCTATGGCTACACCTTC.